Following are 32 T cell receptor beta chains from one sample sequenced in a study of vaccination and CD4 T cells after COVID-19. For these TCRs, the target antigens are not known. The Oncomine TCR Beta short-read assay sequenced DNA from cultured CD4+ T cells. TCRdb re-called the PCR reads with MiXCR, one entry per CDR3 protein. The data show under 25,000 distinct CDR3 sequences, 46% seen once. As for treatment: roughly 10-day PBMC culture with coronavirus spike peptide pools or control peptides (ViraFEST assay). This specimen was CD4+ T cells from blood, cultured in vitro, taken after SARS-CoV-2 vaccination. The receptors stem from a human donor who had recovered from COVID-19.

The chain couples TRBV27 to TRBJ2-7; 7 bases map to TRBD2. Trimming at V came to 3 bases and at J to 0 bases, leaving 5 bases not matched to a gene. The germline V gene has CDR1 MNHEY and CDR2 SMNVEV (reference sequence). The CDR3 length is 15 residues. The chain's CDR3 is CASSFGGESSYEQYF. The CDR3 nucleotides read TGTGCCAGCAGTTTTGGGGGGGAGAGCTCCTACGAGCAGTACTTC.

This clonotype was recorded a few times. For the CDR3, the DNA is TGTGCCAGCAGCCTGCCCGGGGCTGAAGCTTTCTTT. Amino acid sequence: CASSLPGAEAFF. The V call is TRBV6-1, the J call TRBJ1-1; D remains unclear. Looked up from germline, CDR1 is MNHNS and CDR2 is SASEGT. Trimming stripped 6 bases from V and 6 bases from J, with 11 bases between. CDR3 size: 12 residues.

The rearrangement joins TRBV6-5 to TRBJ1-5; D is ambiguous. The V end was cut by 4 bases, the J end by 5 bases, with 6 bases between. From germline, CDR1 is MNHEY and CDR2 SVGAGI. This CDR3 contains 12 residues. As DNA, the CDR3 is TGTGCCAGCAGTTCCGGGTATCAGCCCCAGCATTTT. Translating gives CASSSGYQPQHF.

The rearrangement links TRBV29-1 to TRBJ1-5; D may be TRBD1 (6 bases). Trimming took off 6 bases at V and 3 bases at J, with 18 bases between the two ends. Germline V gene data show CDR1 as SQVTM and CDR2 as ANQGSEA. CDR3 size: 15 residues. The CDR3 DNA sequence: TGCAGCGTCGCCCACTCACAGGGACCCAATCAGCCCCAGCATTTT. Translating gives CSVAHSQGPNQPQHF.

This clonotype turned up a few times. The chain carries TRBV30 and TRBJ1-2; no reliable D call. V was shortened by 3 bases and J by 4 bases, with 9 bases between the two germline ends. The CDR3 is made up of 12 amino acids. Germline lookup yields CDR1 GTSNPN and CDR2 SVGIG (reference sequence). For the CDR3, the DNA is TGTGCCTGGAGGGGGAAGATCTATGGCTACACCTTC. This translates into CAWRGKIYGYTF.

This clonotype was observed a few times. The chain employs TRBV7-2 and TRBJ2-5; TRBD2 matches 7 bases. This CDR3 has 15 amino acids. V lost 5 bases, J lost 4 bases, and 10 bases stayed unmatched. Germline V gene data show CDR1 as SGHTA and CDR2 as FQGNSA. CDR3 DNA sequence: TGTGCCAGCAGCCCCCTGGGGAGGGGAGGAGAGACCCAGTACTTC. Its protein is CASSPLGRGGETQYF. The whole variable domain, filled in from reference TRBV7-2 and TRBJ2-5, reads GAGVSQSPSNKVTEKGKDVELRCDPISGHTALYWYRQSLGQGLEFLIYFQGNSAPDKSGLPSDRFSAERTGGSVSTLTIQRTQQEDSAVYLCASSPLGRGGETQYFGPGTRLLVL.

CDR3: CASSFGNFASYEQYF. CDR3 DNA sequence: TGTGCCAGCAGCTTCGGCAATTTTGCGTCCTACGAGCAGTACTTC. The chain carries TRBV7-8 and TRBJ2-7; no clear D gene. The CDR3 length is 15 residues. V gave up 3 bases and J gave up 1 base, with 13 bases separating them. Germline lookup yields CDR1 SGHVS and CDR2 FQNEAQ.

The chain joins TRBV30 to TRBJ1-3; D might be TRBD1 (6 bases). Trimming pared 4 bases from V and 8 bases from J, leaving 9 bases between. Per the germline V gene, CDR1 is GTSNPN and CDR2 is SVGIG (reference sequence). This CDR3 spans 11 amino acids. The CDR3 reads CAWTNRDTIYF. CDR3 DNA sequence: TGTGCCTGGACAAACAGGGACACCATATATTTT.

The genes are TRBV6-2 or TRBV6-3 and TRBJ1-5, with unresolved D. Looked up from germline, CDR1 is MNHEY and CDR2 is SVGEGT. V was trimmed by 0 bases and J by 4 bases, leaving 10 bases between them. This CDR3 region has 15 residues. CDR3 sequence: CASSYSLLINQPQHF. CDR3 in DNA: TGTGCCAGCAGTTACTCGCTCCTCATAAATCAGCCCCAGCATTTT.

This clonotype occurred a few times. This sequence joins TRBV20-1 and TRBJ2-1; D is undetermined. Germline assignment: CDR1 DFQATT and CDR2 SNEGSKA (reference sequence). Trimming took 6 bases from V and 7 from J, leaving 13 bases between them. The CDR3 extends over 12 amino acids. The CDR3 sequence is CSAFKTRNEQFF. DNA of the CDR3: TGCAGTGCCTTCAAAACCCGGAATGAGCAGTTCTTC.

This chain connects TRBV7-9 to TRBJ1-1; D gene ambiguous. The germline V and J ends were trimmed by 0 bases and 7 bases, with 9 bases remaining between them. CDR3 length: 13 residues. Germline values: CDR1 SEHNR, CDR2 FQNEAQ (reference sequence). In nucleotides, the CDR3 is TGTGCCAGCAGCTTAGCCGGGGTCCGTGAAGCTTTCTTT. This sequence encodes CASSLAGVREAFF.

This clonotype appeared once. The chain recombines TRBV20-1 with TRBJ2-7, with a weak D call TRBD2 (6 bases). Germline V gene lookup returns CDR1 DFQATT and CDR2 SNEGSKA (reference sequence). V dropped 3 bases and J dropped 5 bases, with 14 bases sitting between them. CDR3 size: 13 residues. The CDR3 sequence: CSASDGSTDEQYF. The CDR3 DNA reads TGCAGTGCTAGCGACGGGAGTACCGACGAGCAGTACTTC.

The chain uses TRBV11-2 and TRBJ1-1; D gene ambiguous. V lost 4 bases and J 5 bases, leaving 8 bases between the germline ends. Germline assignment: CDR1 SGHAT and CDR2 FQNNGV. The CDR3 is 12 residues long. The CDR3 region is CASSSVSTEAFF. CDR3 DNA sequence: TGTGCCAGCAGCTCCGTCTCGACTGAAGCTTTCTTT.

The chain links TRBV7-9 to TRBJ2-1; TRBD2 matches 11 bases. V gave up 6 bases and J gave up 2 bases; unmatched junction bases: 3. This CDR3 is 15 amino acids long. Germline loops: CDR1 SEHNR, CDR2 FQNEAQ (reference sequence). CDR3 sequence (DNA): TGTGCCAGCAGTGGGACTAGCGGTACCTACAATGAGCAGTTCTTC. Its translation is CASSGTSGTYNEQFF.

This chain joins TRBV7-9 and TRBJ2-1; D gene unclear. Germline V gene data show CDR1 as SEHNR and CDR2 as FQNEAQ (reference sequence). The CDR3 covers 14 residues. V shed 2 bases and J shed 3 bases, with 8 bases lying between them. The CDR3 DNA follows: TGTGCCAGCAGCTTATCAAACAACTACAATGAGCAGTTCTTC. Translating it yields CASSLSNNYNEQFF.

The gene calls are TRBV6-1 and TRBJ2-3; D could derive from TRBD1 or TRBD2 (5 bases each). Trimming cost V 1 base and J 3 bases, with 5 bases left between them. The CDR3 consists of 13 residues. Germline loops: CDR1 MNHNS, CDR2 SASEGT. The DNA of the CDR3 is TGTGCCAGCAGTGAAGGGGGGACAGATACGCAGTATTTT. It specifies CASSEGGTDTQYF.

This clonotype was counted only a few times. V is TRBV19 and J is TRBJ1-2; the D gene is possibly TRBD1 (5 bases). CDR1 and CDR2 from the germline V gene are LNHDA and SQIVND (reference sequence). The CDR3 contains 12 residues. The ends were cut back, 7 bases at V and 7 bases at J, with 13 bases in the middle. CDR3 sequence reads: CASIGQGGGYTF. The CDR3 DNA is TGTGCCAGTATAGGCCAGGGAGGTGGCTACACCTTC.

This clonotype was observed a few times. The chain joins TRBV7-3 to TRBJ1-2; the match to TRBD1 covers 7 bases. With V trimmed by 2 bases and J by 8 bases, 8 bases remained unmatched. From germline, CDR1 is SGHTA and CDR2 FQGTGA. CDR3 length: 14 amino acids. CDR3 bases: TGTGCCAGCAGCTTATCCGCAGGGGGAGAGGGCTACACCTTC. This translates into CASSLSAGGEGYTF.

A few counts support this clonotype. The chain has TRBV19 and TRBJ2-5; no clear D. Deletions cut 9 bases from V and 2 bases from J, with 13 bases between. Germline lookup yields CDR1 LNHDA and CDR2 SQIVND (reference sequence). The CDR3 runs 13 residues. DNA for the CDR3: TGTGCCAGGGCCTTAGCCGGGCAAGAGACCCAGTACTTC. It specifies CARALAGQETQYF. Together with reference TRBV19 and TRBJ2-5, the CDR3 gives the full variable domain: DGGITQSPKYLFRKEGQNVTLSCEQNLNHDAMYWYRQDPGQGLRLIYYSQIVNDFQKGDIAEGYSVSREKKESFPLTVTSAQKNPTAFYLCARALAGQETQYFGPGTRLLVL.

V usage is TRBV7-3 and J usage is TRBJ2-2; D could derive from TRBD1 or TRBD2 (5 bases each). The CDR3 is made up of 14 amino acids. V shed 4 bases and J shed 6 bases, with 12 bases lying between them. Germline V lookup: CDR1 SGHTA, CDR2 FQGTGA. This CDR3 is CASSSHMGAGELFF. The DNA of the CDR3 is TGTGCCAGCAGCTCACACATGGGGGCCGGGGAGCTGTTTTTT.

The chain uses TRBV10-2 and TRBJ1-6; the match to TRBD1 covers 10 bases. V gave up 10 bases and J gave up 7 bases; unmatched junction bases: 7. Germline assignment: CDR1 WSHSY and CDR2 SAAADI. The length of the CDR3 is 14 residues. The CDR3 sequence is CATNDRGRNSPLHF. CDR3 bases: TGCGCCACCAACGACAGGGGGCGGAATTCACCCCTCCACTTT.

Concerning this clonotype itself: The junction does not match germline at one end; this may be a read error. The chain links TRBV5-1 to TRBJ2-7; D possibly corresponds to TRBD2 (5 bases). The germline gives CDR1 SGHRS, CDR2 YFSETQ. CDR3 length equals 17 residues. CDR3 sequence: CASSSSTRTVRPYEQHF. The CDR3 nucleotides read TGCGCCAGCAGCTCGAGCACTAGGACCGTCCGCCCCTACGAGCAGCACTTC.

V is TRBV2 and J is TRBJ1-2; unclear D gene. CDR3 length equals 12 residues. Germline assignment: CDR1 SNHLY and CDR2 FYNNEI. Trimming cost V 3 bases and J 7 bases, with 9 bases left between them. CDR3 coding DNA: TGTGCCAGCAGTGAGTCCGGTATTGGCTACACCTTC. Residues: CASSESGIGYTF.

This clonotype was seen a few times. The chain joins TRBV2 to TRBJ2-7; D is tentatively TRBD1 or TRBD2 (6 bases each). V was pared by 7 bases and J by 6 bases, with 22 bases between. CDR3 length: 15 amino acids. Germline V gives CDR1 SNHLY, CDR2 FYNNEI. CDR3 DNA: TGTGCCAGCAAGGGTGTGGGGGGCAGGGACTCCGAGCAGTACTTC. Protein sequence: CASKGVGGRDSEQYF.

The sample holds a few counts of this clonotype. The gene calls are TRBV7-2 and TRBJ2-5; D may be TRBD1 (6 bases). The V gene's germline CDR1 is SGHTA and CDR2 FQGNSA. V was pared by 1 base and J by 5 bases, with 14 bases between. The CDR3 is 15 amino acids. This CDR3 is CASSLVGRGGETQYF. The CDR3 DNA follows: TGTGCCAGCAGCTTAGTGGGCAGGGGCGGGGAGACCCAGTACTTC.

The V gene is TRBV9, the J gene TRBJ2-3; D is perhaps TRBD1 (7 bases). The CDR3 spans 16 residues. CDR1 is SGDLS, CDR2 YYNGEE, per germline. Trimming stripped 2 bases from V and 0 bases from J, with 13 bases between. The CDR3 reads CASSVTGRKSTDTQYF. The CDR3 DNA reads as TGTGCCAGCAGCGTGACAGGGAGGAAGAGCACAGATACGCAGTATTTT.

The chain links TRBV19 to TRBJ1-1; D remains ambiguous. The CDR3 consists of 13 residues. CDR1 and CDR2 (germline): LNHDA, SQIVND (reference sequence). The germline V and J ends were trimmed by 10 bases and 0 bases, with 12 bases remaining between them. The chain's CDR3 is CATKRTVNTEAFF. As DNA, the CDR3 is TGTGCCACCAAGAGGACGGTGAACACTGAAGCTTTCTTT.

The chain combines TRBV7-8 with TRBJ1-1; the D is unclear. The V end was cut by 1 base, the J end by 11 bases, with 11 bases between. This CDR3 has 12 residues. Germline lookup yields CDR1 SGHVS and CDR2 FQNEAQ. CDR3 DNA: TGTGCCAGCAGCTTAGTGGGCGATGGTGCTTTCTTT. Protein: CASSLVGDGAFF.

This clonotype was counted between two and nine times. This rearrangement joins TRBV29-1 to TRBJ1-2, with 7 bases fitting TRBD1. Germline assignment: CDR1 SQVTM and CDR2 ANQGSEA. After removal of 6 bases from V and 7 bases from J, the junction contained 8 bases not matched to a gene. The CDR3 is made up of 12 amino acids. The CDR3 sequence is CSVQQGTGGYTF. As DNA, the CDR3 is TGCAGCGTACAACAGGGGACGGGTGGCTACACCTTC.

V and J are TRBV20-1 and TRBJ1-2; 11 positions agree with TRBD1. This CDR3 has 14 residues. Germline V CDR1 and CDR2: DFQATT, SNEGSKA (reference sequence). The trim removed 5 bases at V and 8 bases at J, leaving 10 bases unmatched. The CDR3 DNA reads as TGCAGTGCTGGGGGACAGGGGGATTATGGGGGCTACACCTTC. Its translation is CSAGGQGDYGGYTF.

This clonotype was seen a handful of times. The chain is built from TRBV7-2 and TRBJ2-7, with D uncertain. The CDR3 totals 13 residues. The germline V gene encodes CDR1 SGHTA and CDR2 FQGNSA. The germline V and J ends were trimmed by 5 bases and 3 bases, with 11 bases remaining between them. CDR3 coding DNA: TGTGCCAGCAGCACACAGATCAACTACGAGCAGTACTTC. This sequence encodes CASSTQINYEQYF.

The chain couples TRBV7-2 to TRBJ2-2; a possible D gene is TRBD1 (6 bases). Trimming took 0 bases from V and 11 from J, leaving 13 bases between them. The CDR3 is made up of 14 amino acids. Germline lookup yields CDR1 SGHTA and CDR2 FQGNSA. The CDR3 is CASSLAGAGRELFF. CDR3 coding DNA: TGTGCCAGCAGCTTAGCGGGGGCAGGGCGAGAGCTGTTTTTT.